Here is one TCR beta chain with its context. Its antigen is not identified. These data belong to a study of blood T cells in healthy people across ages. A second about 7 to 11 cycle PCR used barcoded and J-beta primers. In TCRdb, the 5' RACE reads were re-called with MiXCR into one record per CDR3 protein. The sample has under 2 million distinct CDR3 sequences, about 31% seen once. The CDR3 contains 15 residues. Germline V gives CDR1 SGDLS, CDR2 YYNGEE. Trimming cost V 5 bases and J 7 bases, with 19 bases left between them. General study points: From one million sequenced T cells, diversity estimates were lower bounds. Whereas aged donors had fewer naive CD4+ cells, long-lived donors had more of them and higher diversity. Strong correlation existed between TCR beta diversity and naive T cell percentage. Donor CMV status, an unknown factor, possibly confounded changes in expanded clonotypes.

Sequencing was performed on blood. The J gene is TRBJ2-1, the V gene TRBV9; D is perhaps TRBD1 (6 bases). The clonotype comes from a woman in her twenties or thirties in good health. Written as DNA, the CDR3 is TGTGCCAGCAGTGTCAGGGGATATATCGGAAATGAGCAGTTCTTC. Its protein product is CASSVRGYIGNEQFF. Full variable domain (missing parts from reference TRBV9 and TRBJ2-1): DSGVTQTPKHLITATGQRVTLRCSPRSGDLSVYWYQQSLDQGLQFLIQYYNGEERAKGNILERFSAQQFPDLHSELNLSSLELGDSALYFCASSVRGYIGNEQFFGPGTRLTVL.